This T cell receptor (beta chain) was identified in a study of response to subunit inactivated influenza vaccine. This clonotype showed up many times. Via MiXCR, TCRdb re-called the RT-PCR reads, giving one row per CDR3 protein. The table shows about 570,000 distinct CDR3 sequences, with around 11% occurring only once. The CDR3 totals 14 residues. The germline V gene encodes CDR1 DFQATT and CDR2 SNEGSKA (reference sequence). V shed 6 bases and J shed 1 base, with 12 bases lying between them. The same specimen was also included in a second study, on T cells expressing NK-cell markers. From that report: It was by 5'RACE template switching with UMIs that TCR beta cDNA was made. NKG2C+ dominant clonotypes from several donors made up roughly 1.0-7.0% of CD8+ T cells. In a handful of donors, these clonotypes also led the CD3+CD56-NKG2C+ fraction.

This specimen consisted of PBMCs from blood, obtained on the day of vaccination. The receptor's source is a man aged 50 to 59 who received an inactivated influenza vaccine. The V gene is TRBV20-1, the J gene TRBJ2-2; weak D call: TRBD1 (5 bases). The DNA for the CDR3 is TGCAGTGCACCAGGGCGGTTGAACACCGGGGAGCTGTTTTTT. Translating it yields CSAPGRLNTGELFF.